A single sample is the source of the 28 T cell receptor beta chains below, sequenced in a study of blood T cell repertoires in COVID-19. The data were produced by immunoSEQ multiplex PCR, yet TCRdb's version contains in-frame clones alone and is incomplete. The sample includes about 480,000 clones, approximately 90% seen only once; the top ten take roughly 8%. Sequences were obtained from PBMCs or T cells enriched from blood (not recorded which). The receptor set was obtained from a woman aged 55-70 years who had recovered from COVID-19.

The J gene is TRBJ1-2, the V gene TRBV29-1; D uncertain. CDR3 length: 11 residues. The germline V gene has CDR1 SQVTM and CDR2 ANQGSEA. This CDR3 reads CGGRGNYGYTF. The CDR3 nucleotides are TGCGGAGGGCGCGGTAACTATGGCTACACCTTC.

The rearrangement links TRBV27 to TRBJ2-7; D is unclear. This CDR3 spans 14 amino acids. V was trimmed by 7 bases and J by 2 bases, leaving 15 bases between them. In germline, CDR1 is MNHEY, CDR2 SMNVEV (reference sequence). In DNA form, the CDR3 reads TGTGCCAGCAAAGAACACCCGAAGACCTACGAGCAGTACGTC. It yields the protein CASKEHPKTYEQYV.

This chain joins TRBV27 and TRBJ2-7, with a weak D call TRBD1 (7 bases). Trimming stripped 5 bases from V and 6 bases from J, with 20 bases between. The CDR3 is 15 amino acids. Germline CDR1 reads MNHEY; CDR2 reads SMNVEV (reference sequence). The CDR3 bases are TGTGCCAGCAGTCCCCCGACAGGGAGGACCTCCGAGCAGTACTTC. Its protein product is CASSPPTGRTSEQYF.

This clone showed up just once. The gene calls are TRBV19 and TRBJ2-2; D might be TRBD1 (5 bases). The CDR3 covers 14 residues. Germline CDR1 is LNHDA and CDR2 is SQIVND (reference sequence). Trimming removed 7 bases at V and 3 bases at J, with 12 bases between. CDR3 sequence reads: CASNSGPYTGELFF. In DNA, the CDR3 is TGTGCCAGTAATTCAGGGCCCTACACCGGGGAGCTGTTTTTT.

The J gene is TRBJ1-6, the V gene TRBV11-2; D unclear. This CDR3 is built from 14 residues. The germline V and J ends were trimmed by 2 bases and 8 bases, with 10 bases remaining between them. Germline assignment: CDR1 SGHAT and CDR2 FQNNGV. The CDR3 protein is CASSLLQNYSPLHF. The CDR3 DNA sequence: TGTGCCAGCAGCTTACTACAGAATTATTCACCCCTCCACTTT. Full variable domain (outside the CDR3, taken from reference TRBV11-2 and TRBJ1-6): EAGVAQSPRYKIIEKRQSVAFWCNPISGHATLYWYQQILGQGPKLLIQFQNNGVVDDSQLPKDRFSAERLKGVDSTLKIQPAKLEDSAVYLCASSLLQNYSPLHFGNGTRLTVT.

The chain couples TRBV6-5 to TRBJ1-5; possibly TRBD1 for D (6 bases). This CDR3 has 13 residues. V dropped 6 bases and J dropped 5 bases, with 11 bases sitting between them. Germline CDR1 reads MNHEY; CDR2 reads SVGAGI. CDR3 sequence (DNA): TGTGCCAGCAGCCGGACAGATGATCAGCCCCAGCATTTT. This gives the protein CASSRTDDQPQHF.

V and J are TRBV5-4 and TRBJ2-5; 7 positions match TRBD1. The CDR3 runs to 15 residues. CDR1 SGHNT and CDR2 YYREEE come from the germline V gene (reference sequence). Trimming cost V 7 bases and J 5 bases; bases outside gene matches: 14. CDR3 sequence: CASGSDAGGRETQYF. The CDR3 nucleotides are TGTGCCAGCGGCTCGGACGCAGGGGGACGGGAGACCCAGTACTTC.

This clone was counted once. The chain recombines TRBV27 with TRBJ1-4; 7 bases align to TRBD1. Losses at the gene ends were 3 bases for V and 4 bases for J; bases not matched to a gene: 5. This CDR3 has 15 amino acids. The germline gives CDR1 MNHEY, CDR2 SMNVEV (reference sequence). The CDR3 region has the DNA TGTGCCAGCAGTTTTCGGACAGGAAGTAATGAAAAACTGTTTTTT. Translation: CASSFRTGSNEKLFF.

The genes are TRBV5-1 and TRBJ1-1; 7 bases are shared with TRBD1. The trim removed 2 bases at V and 4 bases at J, leaving 5 bases unmatched. CDR3 length: 14 residues. The germline gives CDR1 SGHRS, CDR2 YFSETQ. In DNA, the CDR3 is TGCGCCAGCAGCTTTACAGGGGTCGGCACTGAAGCTTTCTTT. Its translation is CASSFTGVGTEAFF.

V usage is TRBV4-1 and J usage is TRBJ2-7; D perhaps matches TRBD1 (5 bases). The germline gives CDR1 MGHRA, CDR2 YSYEKL. CDR3 length: 14 amino acids. The V and J ends lost 3 bases and 3 bases respectively, with 12 bases between them. CDR3 nucleotide sequence: TGCGCCAGCAGCCACACGACAGCGATCTACGAGCAGTACTTC. Residues: CASSHTTAIYEQYF.

The chain carries TRBV11-2 and TRBJ2-7, with D perhaps TRBD1 (6 bases). The length of the CDR3 is 15 residues. V shed 1 base and J shed 3 bases, with 13 bases lying between them. Per the germline V gene, CDR1 is SGHAT and CDR2 is FQNNGV. The CDR3 reads CASSLGGPPHYEQYF. CDR3 DNA: TGTGCCAGCAGCTTAGGGGGGCCTCCACACTACGAGCAGTACTTC.

The rearrangement uses TRBV5-4 and TRBJ2-5; 11 bases match TRBD2. With 0 bases clipped from V and 5 bases from J, the junction kept 9 bases outside the gene matches. In germline, CDR1 is SGHNT, CDR2 YYREEE (reference sequence). The CDR3 loop spans 17 amino acids. In DNA form, the CDR3 reads TGTGCCAGCAGCTTGGAGATAGCGGGGGGGGCACTGGAGACCCAGTACTTC. It is translated as CASSLEIAGGALETQYF.

V usage is TRBV27 and J usage is TRBJ1-2; 10 nucleotides line up with TRBD1. CDR1 MNHEY and CDR2 SMNVEV come from the germline V gene (reference sequence). The CDR3 runs to 16 residues. The trim removed 3 bases at V and 3 bases at J, leaving 7 bases unmatched. In DNA, the CDR3 is TGTGCCAGCAGTTTTGGGAGGACAGGGGGGGACTATGGCTACACCTTC. Encoded protein: CASSFGRTGGDYGYTF.

The rearrangement uses TRBV27 and TRBJ2-7; 10 bases line up with TRBD1. This CDR3 is built from 15 residues. Germline trimming cut 2 bases from V and 2 bases from J; bases unmatched to any gene: 3. The germline CDR1 and CDR2 sequences are MNHEY and SMNVEV (reference sequence). CDR3 residues: CASSLNGQGAYEQYV. CDR3 DNA sequence: TGTGCCAGCAGTTTAAATGGACAGGGGGCCTACGAGCAGTACGTC.

This chain uses TRBV7-9 with TRBJ2-7; a possible D gene is TRBD1 (6 bases). This CDR3 is built from 13 residues. Germline V CDR1 and CDR2: SEHNR, FQNEAQ (reference sequence). The V end lost 6 bases, the J end lost 0 bases, and 9 bases lay between the germline ends. CDR3 in amino acids: CASRGADSYEQYF. The CDR3 region has the DNA TGTGCCAGCAGGGGGGCGGACTCCTACGAGCAGTACTTC.

The gene calls are TRBV10-3 and TRBJ2-7; D may be TRBD1 (5 bases). This CDR3 has 12 amino acids. V shed 4 bases and J shed 6 bases, with 10 bases lying between them. CDR1 is ENHRY and CDR2 is SYGVKD in the germline V gene. For the CDR3, the DNA is TGTGCCATCAGTGTAGTCCAGGGCGAGCAGTACTTC. It translates to CAISVVQGEQYF.

Points on this clone: Within the sample, other DNA sequences also encode this same CDR3. The genes are TRBV14 and TRBJ1-2, with 9 bases fitting TRBD1. The germline CDR1 and CDR2 sequences are SGHDN and FVKESK. CDR3 length equals 15 residues. Trimming cost V 1 base and J 2 bases; bases outside gene matches: 2. The CDR3 DNA reads TGTGCCAGCAGCCAAGGGGGGACAGGGAACTATGGCTACACCTTC. It encodes CASSQGGTGNYGYTF.

The rearrangement joins TRBV5-4 to TRBJ1-2; tentative D call: TRBD1 (6 bases). The germline V and J ends were trimmed by 0 bases and 7 bases, with 19 bases remaining between them. This CDR3 has 16 residues. Germline CDR1 and CDR2: SGHNT and YYREEE (reference sequence). DNA for the CDR3: TGTGCCAGCAGCTTGGAGGGCGGGGGCCGCTTCAGTGGCTACACCTTC. Translating gives CASSLEGGGRFSGYTF.

For the CDR3, the DNA is TGTGCCAGTAGGGCCGGGGGAGATACGCAGTATTTT. Translation: CASRAGGDTQYF. The V and J genes are TRBV19 and TRBJ2-3; D is possibly TRBD2 (6 bases). Trimming stripped 6 bases from V and 5 bases from J, with 9 bases between. The CDR3 length is 12 residues. The germline V gene has CDR1 LNHDA and CDR2 SQIVND (reference sequence).

The J gene is TRBJ2-7, the V gene TRBV24-1; a possible D gene is TRBD1 (5 bases). The CDR3 covers 13 residues. V was trimmed by 9 bases and J by 2 bases, leaving 13 bases between them. Germline assignment: CDR1 KGHDR and CDR2 SFDVKD. The CDR3 coding sequence is TGTGCCACCGGGCACCCAGGGACCTACGAGCAGTACTTC. This codes for CATGHPGTYEQYF.

This chain uses TRBV5-4 with TRBJ2-7, with 9 nucleotides matching TRBD1. There are 14 residues in the CDR3. Germline-derived CDR1 and CDR2 are SGHNT and YYREEE (reference sequence). Trimming cost V 4 bases and J 2 bases; bases outside gene matches: 4. The CDR3 sequence is CASSKQGAPYEQYF. The CDR3 DNA reads TGTGCCAGCAGCAAACAGGGGGCCCCCTACGAGCAGTACTTC.

The chain couples TRBV19 to TRBJ1-6, with 10 bases lining up with TRBD1. J gave up 7 bases and V 5 bases, and 5 bases lay outside the gene matches. The CDR3 runs to 15 residues. Germline values: CDR1 LNHDA, CDR2 SQIVND (reference sequence). The CDR3 region has the DNA TGTGCCAGTAGTCTACCGGGACAGGGGAATTCACCCCTCCACTTT. It specifies CASSLPGQGNSPLHF.

This chain joins TRBV14 and TRBJ1-1; 9 bases align to TRBD1. Per the germline V gene, CDR1 is SGHDN and CDR2 is FVKESK. After removal of 4 bases from V and 2 bases from J, the junction contained 5 bases not matched to a gene. The CDR3 is 15 residues long. The CDR3 sequence is CASSLRTGGNTEAFF. The CDR3 DNA reads as TGTGCCAGCAGCCTTCGAACAGGGGGCAACACTGAAGCTTTCTTT.

This clone appeared a few times. V usage is TRBV6-2 or TRBV6-3 and J usage is TRBJ1-1; the match to TRBD1 covers 7 bases. CDR1 is MNHEY, CDR2 SVGEGT, per germline. The V segment lost 0 bases and the J segment 8 bases; nucleotides outside the gene matches: 6. This CDR3 is 14 amino acids long. This CDR3 reads CASSYSILGQEAFF. DNA for the CDR3: TGTGCCAGCAGTTACTCGATTCTGGGACAGGAAGCTTTCTTT.

V usage is TRBV2 and J usage is TRBJ2-2, with 7 bases that match TRBD1. The CDR3 spans 16 residues. The V and J ends lost 5 bases and 4 bases, in that order; junction bases with no gene match: 10. Germline CDR1 and CDR2: SNHLY and FYNNEI. The CDR3 reads CASSSDRVGITGELFF. Here the CDR3 DNA reads TGTGCCAGCAGTTCCGACAGGGTAGGGATCACCGGGGAGCTGTTTTTT.

This chain joins TRBV4-1 and TRBJ2-3; maybe TRBD2 (6 bases). There are 17 residues in the CDR3. Trimming shortened V by 0 bases and J by 2 bases, and 15 bases separated the two germline ends. Germline loops: CDR1 MGHRA, CDR2 YSYEKL. The CDR3 nucleotides are TGCGCCAGCAGCCAAGAGGGGTGGCGGGGAGACACAGATACGCAGTATTTT. Amino acids: CASSQEGWRGDTDTQYF.

This chain joins TRBV2 and TRBJ2-3, with D possibly matching TRBD1 (6 bases). V dropped 9 bases and J dropped 1 base, with 20 bases sitting between them. CDR1 is SNHLY, CDR2 FYNNEI, per germline. This CDR3 has 16 amino acids. CDR3 bases: TGTGCCAGTGAACCCCCCACAGGGATAGGCACAGATACGCAGTATTTT. It yields the protein CASEPPTGIGTDTQYF.

The chain couples TRBV5-1 to TRBJ1-3; 7 nucleotides align to TRBD1. Per the germline V gene, CDR1 is SGHRS and CDR2 is YFSETQ. V trimming: 3 bases; J trimming: 2 bases; junction bases outside the gene matches: 2. This CDR3 has 14 residues. In DNA form, the CDR3 reads TGCGCCAGCAGCTCTCAGGGGGCTGGAAACACCATATATTTT. Protein: CASSSQGAGNTIYF.